The 24 T cell receptor beta chains given below trace back to one sample, sequenced in a study of T cells after yellow fever vaccination. TCRdb itself ran the 5' RACE reads through MiXCR, one entry per CDR3 protein. The sample lists some 550,000 distinct CDR3 sequences, 15% to 20% seen once, with over 11% in the top ten. Specimen: PBMCs, collected 15 days after the yellow fever booster vaccination. The receptors derive from a man aged 25-45 years who received the YFV17D yellow fever vaccine.

The chain carries TRBV18 and TRBJ1-4, with unresolved D. The length of the CDR3 is 15 residues. Trimming took 3 bases from V and 7 from J, leaving 15 bases between them. Germline V gives CDR1 KGHSH, CDR2 LQKENI. Written as DNA, the CDR3 is TGTGCCAGCTCACCCTCGTATGCGGATGGTGAAAAACTGTTTTTT. Amino acid sequence: CASSPSYADGEKLFF.

This clonotype occurred a few times. V usage is TRBV5-1 and J usage is TRBJ2-7; TRBD2 aligns across 7 bases. The V segment lost 3 bases and the J segment 1 base; nucleotides outside the gene matches: 4. This CDR3 spans 14 amino acids. Germline assignment: CDR1 SGHRS and CDR2 YFSETQ. The CDR3 DNA follows: TGCGCCAGCAGCTCCGGACTAGGATCCTACGAGCAGTACTTC. The encoded protein is CASSSGLGSYEQYF.

The V call is TRBV5-4, the J call TRBJ2-3, with TRBD2 identical over 9 bases. V shed 10 bases, J shed 4 bases, and the junction held 10 bases outside the gene matches. Looked up from germline, CDR1 is SGHNT and CDR2 is YYREEE (reference sequence). The CDR3 runs to 14 residues. This CDR3 reads CAGLLAGRPDTQYF. The DNA of the CDR3 is TGTGCCGGACTCCTAGCGGGAAGGCCAGATACGCAGTATTTT.

This clonotype appeared a few times. The chain uses TRBV15 and TRBJ2-5; unclear D gene. CDR3 length: 12 residues. Germline-derived CDR1 and CDR2 are LNHNV and YYDKDF (reference sequence). The V end was cut by 5 bases, the J end by 3 bases, with 7 bases between. CDR3 DNA sequence: TGTGCCACCAGCCTGGTAGAAGAGACCCAGTACTTC. Translating it yields CATSLVEETQYF. Filled out from reference TRBV15 and TRBJ2-5, the complete variable domain reads DAMVIQNPRYQVTQFGKPVTLSCSQTLNHNVMYWYQQKSSQAPKLLFHYYDKDFNNEADTPDNFQSRRPNTSFCFLDIRSPGLGDTAMYLCATSLVEETQYFGPGTRLLVL.

The chain carries TRBV6-5 and TRBJ1-4, with 10 bases fitting TRBD1. CDR1 is MNHEY, CDR2 SVGAGI, per germline. This CDR3 spans 15 amino acids. Losses at the gene ends were 0 bases for V and 12 bases for J; bases not matched to a gene: 7. CDR3 sequence (DNA): TGTGCCAGCAGTTACTCGAGCGGGACAGGGGCAGAACTGTTTTTT. It yields the protein CASSYSSGTGAELFF.

This clonotype was seen many times. The chain recombines TRBV5-4 with TRBJ2-7; D remains ambiguous. V gave up 3 bases and J gave up 0 bases, with 7 bases separating them. Germline V lookup: CDR1 SGHNT, CDR2 YYREEE (reference sequence). The CDR3 length is 13 residues. CDR3: CASSSMGSYEQYF. DNA for the CDR3: TGTGCCAGCAGCTCGATGGGCTCCTACGAGCAGTACTTC. The whole variable domain, filled in from reference TRBV5-4 and TRBJ2-7, reads ETGVTQSPTHLIKTRGQQVTLRCSSQSGHNTVSWYQQALGQGPQFIFQYYREEENGRGNFPPRFSGLQFPNYSSELNVNALELDDSALYLCASSSMGSYEQYFGPGTRLTVT.

The CDR3 sequence: CSARKGQSSYNSPLHF. The CDR3 region has the DNA TGCAGTGCTAGGAAGGGACAGTCTTCGTATAATTCACCCCTCCACTTT. The V call is TRBV20-1, the J call TRBJ1-6, with 7 bases identical to TRBD1. In germline, CDR1 is DFQATT, CDR2 SNEGSKA (reference sequence). The J segment lost 4 bases and the V segment lost 3 bases, leaving 9 bases of the junction unmatched. The CDR3 consists of 16 residues.

The CDR3: CASSLGQTIAKNIQYF. DNA of the CDR3: TGTGCCAGCAGCTTGGGTCAGACAATAGCCAAAAACATTCAGTACTTC. The chain carries TRBV5-5 and TRBJ2-4; D gene unclear. Per germline, CDR1 SGHKS and CDR2 YYEKEE (reference sequence). The CDR3 runs to 16 residues. V was pared by 0 bases and J by 0 bases, with 10 bases between.

V usage is TRBV20-1 and J usage is TRBJ2-5; 7 bases line up with TRBD2. V dropped 4 bases and J dropped 2; count of bases not matched to a gene: 13. The CDR3 length is 16 residues. Germline CDR1 is DFQATT and CDR2 is SNEGSKA (reference sequence). The CDR3 nucleotides are TGCAGTGCTATCCGGGGATGGGCTAGCGGTCAAGAGACCCAGTACTTC. Encoded protein: CSAIRGWASGQETQYF.

This rearrangement joins TRBV29-1 to TRBJ2-7; D is possibly TRBD1 (7 bases). V lost 4 bases, J lost 3 bases, and 16 bases lay in between. The CDR3 has 14 amino acids. The germline V gene has CDR1 SQVTM and CDR2 ANQGSEA. DNA of the CDR3: TGCAGCGTTGGAAAGGGGGCGGGGAACTACGAGCAGTACTTC. This encodes CSVGKGAGNYEQYF.

This clonotype occurred a few times. The chain links TRBV9 to TRBJ2-7; TRBD1 matches 8 bases. The junction had 11 bases not matched to a gene; V was cut back by 4 bases and J by 5 bases. This CDR3 is 15 amino acids long. Germline V gives CDR1 SGDLS, CDR2 YYNGEE. CDR3 in DNA: TGTGCCAGCAGCCCTGAGCAGGGGGCATTCCACGAGCAGTACTTC. Its protein product is CASSPEQGAFHEQYF.

This clonotype came up a few times. The J gene is TRBJ2-7, the V gene TRBV30; D may be TRBD2 (6 bases). The CDR3 contains 14 residues. CDR1 GTSNPN and CDR2 SVGIG come from the germline V gene (reference sequence). The V end lost 3 bases, the J end lost 7 bases, and 19 bases lay between the germline ends. CDR3 sequence: CAWSSPGRGREQYF. CDR3 DNA sequence: TGTGCCTGGAGCAGCCCGGGGCGGGGACGGGAGCAGTACTTC.

In its sample, this clonotype was seen a few times. The chain has TRBV5-4 and TRBJ1-2; TRBD1 matches at 12 bases. Germline values: CDR1 SGHNT, CDR2 YYREEE (reference sequence). The CDR3 totals 17 residues. The junction had 10 bases not matched to a gene; V was cut back by 4 bases and J by 3 bases. The CDR3 DNA reads TGTGCCAGCAGCCCTACGGGACAGGGGGCGCGAGACTATGGCTACACCTTC. Translation gives CASSPTGQGARDYGYTF. Full variable domain (missing parts from reference TRBV5-4 and TRBJ1-2): ETGVTQSPTHLIKTRGQQVTLRCSSQSGHNTVSWYQQALGQGPQFIFQYYREEENGRGNFPPRFSGLQFPNYSSELNVNALELDDSALYLCASSPTGQGARDYGYTFGSGTRLTVV.

The chain recombines TRBV27 with TRBJ2-7; D possibly uses TRBD1 or TRBD2 (5 bases each). There are 16 residues in the CDR3. CDR1 and CDR2 from the germline V gene are MNHEY and SMNVEV (reference sequence). The V gene lost 5 bases and the J gene lost 3 bases, with 20 bases spanning the gap. DNA for the CDR3: TGTGCCAGCAGTCCCGACTCGTGGGACCATAGCTACGAGCAGTACTTC. Translation gives CASSPDSWDHSYEQYF.

CDR3 residues: CSATGGVGQPQHF. In DNA form, the CDR3 reads TGCAGTGCCACAGGGGGTGTGGGCCAGCCCCAGCATTTT. The rearrangement uses TRBV20-1 and TRBJ1-5, with 8 bases lining up with TRBD1. The germline gives CDR1 DFQATT, CDR2 SNEGSKA (reference sequence). V trimming: 6 bases; J trimming: 7 bases; junction bases outside the gene matches: 8. CDR3 size: 13 residues.

In this sample, this clonotype turned up a few times. The V and J genes are TRBV19 and TRBJ2-1, with no clear D. The CDR3 runs 11 residues. CDR1 is LNHDA and CDR2 is SQIVND in the germline V gene (reference sequence). Deletions cut 5 bases from V and 10 bases from J, with 9 bases between. CDR3 DNA: TGTGCCAGTAGTCGGGCAGCAGAGCAGTTCTTC. This translates into CASSRAAEQFF.

This clonotype was seen only a few times. This sequence joins TRBV11-2 and TRBJ2-1; TRBD2 is a possible D gene (6 bases). Germline V gives CDR1 SGHAT, CDR2 FQNNGV. CDR3 length: 12 residues. The germline V and J ends were trimmed by 8 bases and 15 bases, with 20 bases remaining between them. CDR3 sequence (DNA): TGTGCCAGCGCCTCGACTTCTAGCGCGGCGTTCTTC. The encoded protein is CASASTSSAAFF.

This chain joins TRBV6-1 and TRBJ2-7; D perhaps matches TRBD2 (5 bases). Trimming stripped 8 bases from V and 3 bases from J, with 17 bases between. This CDR3 contains 14 residues. CDR1 and CDR2 (germline): MNHNS, SASEGT. This CDR3 reads CASSRAEVFYEQYF. In nucleotides, the CDR3 is TGTGCCAGCTCCCGGGCGGAGGTTTTCTACGAGCAGTACTTC.

The chain has TRBV7-2 and TRBJ2-3, with 8 bases lining up with TRBD2. This CDR3 has 15 amino acids. Germline lookup yields CDR1 SGHTA and CDR2 FQGNSA. The J segment lost 4 bases and the V segment lost 5 bases, leaving 8 bases of the junction unmatched. This CDR3 is CASSAGGGRPDTQYF. DNA for the CDR3: TGTGCCAGCAGCGCGGGAGGAGGGAGGCCAGATACGCAGTATTTT.

This clonotype has a handful of counts. The chain uses TRBV27 and TRBJ1-1; tentative D call: TRBD1 (6 bases). Germline loops: CDR1 MNHEY, CDR2 SMNVEV (reference sequence). Trimming left V 5 bases short and J 5 bases short, with 21 bases between. The CDR3 has 16 residues. CDR3 sequence (DNA): TGTGCCAGCAGTGCGTTCTCTCTAGGGGGGCGGACTGAAGCTTTCTTT. Amino acid sequence: CASSAFSLGGRTEAFF.

This sequence joins TRBV7-8 and TRBJ2-7; D might be TRBD2 (6 bases). Trimming removed 3 bases from V and 3 bases from J, with 12 bases in between. The germline V gene has CDR1 SGHVS and CDR2 FQNEAQ. The CDR3 spans 14 residues. The CDR3 sequence: CASSFRGTNYEQYF. CDR3 DNA: TGTGCCAGCAGCTTCCGGGGGACCAACTACGAGCAGTACTTC.

V usage is TRBV2 and J usage is TRBJ2-1; D is undetermined. The V and J ends lost 7 bases and 6 bases respectively, with 13 bases between them. Germline CDR1 is SNHLY and CDR2 is FYNNEI. This CDR3 is built from 13 residues. The CDR3 coding sequence is TGTGCCAGCAACATGAGCCCCGCCAATGAGCAGTTCTTC. This codes for CASNMSPANEQFF.

This clonotype was counted between two and nine times. This sequence joins TRBV27 and TRBJ2-3; D perhaps matches TRBD2 (7 bases). CDR1 is MNHEY, CDR2 SMNVEV, per germline (reference sequence). Trimming took 3 bases from V and 8 from J, leaving 15 bases between them. This CDR3 comprises 14 residues. For the CDR3, the DNA is TGTGCCAGCAGTTTGGGGGGGCCAGGATCTACGCAGTATTTT. Protein sequence: CASSLGGPGSTQYF.

There are a few counts of this clonotype. The chain combines TRBV5-1 with TRBJ1-4; maybe TRBD1 (6 bases). This CDR3 has 15 amino acids. V was cut by 3 bases and J by 3 bases, with 12 bases left in between. CDR1 and CDR2 from the germline V gene are SGHRS and YFSETQ. The CDR3 is CASSSTGLSNEKLFF. Written as DNA, the CDR3 is TGCGCCAGCAGCTCCACAGGGCTTTCTAATGAAAAACTGTTTTTT.